These 32 T cell receptor beta chains originate from one sample sequenced in a study of chronic HIV infection and antiretroviral therapy. TCRdb processed the 5' RACE reads anew with MiXCR; each CDR3 protein has one entry. Of 39,000 or so distinct CDR3 sequences in the sample, roughly 8.8% are singletons; the top ten hold 2.5% to 3.5%. The sequencing input was peripheral blood. All receptors derive from an adult who had HIV and had not received antiretroviral therapy, or was an uninfected healthy control (not recorded which).

A single count supports this clonotype. The V call is TRBV21-1, the J call TRBJ1-1; TRBD1 is the table's D call, not checked against the DNA. TRBV21-1 is listed as a pseudogene. There are 14 residues in the CDR3. CDR3 amino acids: CASSKVGRDDETFF. CDR3 DNA: TGTGCCAGCAGCAAAGTGGGCAGGGATGATGAAACTTTCTTT.

This clonotype was counted many times. The chain combines TRBV7-2 with TRBJ2-3; 8 bases match TRBD2. The CDR3 is 16 amino acids. In germline, CDR1 is SGHTA, CDR2 FQGNSA. V was clipped by 2 bases and J by 4 bases; unmatched bases: 8. CDR3 sequence reads: CASSLILREGPDTQYF. The CDR3 nucleotides are TGTGCCAGCAGCTTAATCTTACGGGAGGGCCCAGATACGCAGTATTTT. Filled out from reference TRBV7-2 and TRBJ2-3, the complete variable domain reads GAGVSQSPSNKVTEKGKDVELRCDPISGHTALYWYRQSLGQGLEFLIYFQGNSAPDKSGLPSDRFSAERTGGSVSTLTIQRTQQEDSAVYLCASSLILREGPDTQYFGPGTRLTVL.

This clonotype was recorded a few times. This sequence joins TRBV9 and TRBJ2-2; a possible D gene is TRBD2 (6 bases). There are 16 residues in the CDR3. CDR1 and CDR2 (germline): SGDLS, YYNGEE. The V end was cut by 3 bases, the J end by 8 bases, with 20 bases between. Here the CDR3 reads CASSARGLASRGELFF. The CDR3 DNA reads TGTGCCAGCAGCGCCCGAGGGCTAGCGAGTCGGGGGGAGCTGTTTTTT.

V usage is TRBV28 and J usage is TRBJ1-6; D remains unclear. The CDR3 has 17 residues. Between the trimmed V and J ends, which lost 5 bases and 0 bases, there was a span of 14 bases. Germline assignment: CDR1 MDHEN and CDR2 SYDVKM. The CDR3 protein is CASSPPFRSSYNSPLHF. The DNA for the CDR3 is TGTGCCAGCAGTCCCCCCTTCAGGAGCTCCTATAATTCACCCCTCCACTTT.

This rearrangement joins TRBV27 to TRBJ2-7; 8 positions agree with TRBD1. This CDR3 comprises 13 residues. In germline, CDR1 is MNHEY, CDR2 SMNVEV (reference sequence). J lost 5 bases, V lost 4 bases, and 4 bases had no gene match. CDR3 nucleotides: TGTGCCAGCAGTTCCCGACAGGGGAACGAGCAGTACTTC. It specifies CASSSRQGNEQYF.

This clonotype was picked up many times. V gene TRBV20-1 combines with J gene TRBJ2-1; D is undetermined. The V end was cut by 2 bases, the J end by 5 bases, with 4 bases between. Germline CDR1 is DFQATT and CDR2 is SNEGSKA (reference sequence). CDR3 length: 11 residues. In nucleotides, the CDR3 is TGCAGTGCTAGATCCGACAATGAGCAGTTCTTC. Its protein is CSARSDNEQFF.

This clonotype has ten or more counts. V gene TRBV29-1 combines with J gene TRBJ2-3, with a possible D match to TRBD2 (6 bases). The germline V and J ends were trimmed by 4 bases and 2 bases, with 10 bases remaining between them. CDR1 is SQVTM and CDR2 is ANQGSEA in the germline V gene. CDR3 size: 13 residues. CDR3 nucleotides: TGCAGCGTTGTTCCGGGACTCACAGATACGCAGTATTTT. Its protein product is CSVVPGLTDTQYF.

This clonotype was detected ten times or more. The chain recombines TRBV18 with TRBJ2-6; 8 nucleotides match TRBD1. The CDR3 is 19 amino acids. Germline CDR1 reads KGHSH; CDR2 reads LQKENI. The J segment lost 2 bases and the V segment lost 4 bases, leaving 13 bases of the junction unmatched. The CDR3 DNA sequence: TGTGCCAGCTCACGACTACCGGGACAGGTGTCCGCTGGGGCCAACGTCCTGACTTTC. It yields the protein CASSRLPGQVSAGANVLTF. The complete variable domain, with remaining parts taken from reference TRBV18 and TRBJ2-6, reads NAGVMQNPRHLVRRRGQEARLRCSPMKGHSHVYWYRQLPEEGLKFMVYLQKENIIDESGMPKERFSAEFPKEGPSILRIQQVVRGDSAAYFCASSRLPGQVSAGANVLTFGAGSRLTVL.

The chain recombines TRBV7-9 with TRBJ1-3; the D gene is possibly TRBD1 (5 bases). The CDR3 runs to 18 residues. CDR1 and CDR2 from the germline V gene are SEHNR and FQNEAQ (reference sequence). V was trimmed by 1 base and J by 2 bases, leaving 18 bases between them. The CDR3, as DNA: TGTGCCAGCAGCTTAGAACAGGACTCCTTGTGGCCTGGAAACACCATATATTTT. Translation gives CASSLEQDSLWPGNTIYF.

The table lists this clonotype with many counts. The chain is built from TRBV12-5 and TRBJ1-1; D is unresolved. The CDR3 is made up of 12 amino acids. CDR1 is LGHNT, CDR2 FRNRAP, per germline. V was clipped by 9 bases and J by 0 bases, with 8 bases between them. The CDR3 coding sequence is TGTGCTAGCCAGGTCTTGAACACTGAAGCTTTCTTT. Its translation is CASQVLNTEAFF.

In this sample, this clonotype turned up many times. This chain uses TRBV5-1 with TRBJ2-1; TRBD2 matches at 7 bases. CDR3 length: 14 residues. CDR1 SGHRS and CDR2 YFSETQ come from the germline V gene. With V trimmed by 0 bases and J by 5 bases, 2 bases remained unmatched. The CDR3 sequence is CASSLVRGDNEQFF. In DNA, the CDR3 is TGCGCCAGCAGCTTGGTTCGGGGGGACAATGAGCAGTTCTTC.

The sample holds a few counts of this clonotype. The V gene is TRBV29-1, the J gene TRBJ2-2, with D perhaps TRBD2 (6 bases). Between the trimmed V and J ends, which lost 4 bases and 5 bases, there was a span of 8 bases. Germline V gene data show CDR1 as SQVTM and CDR2 as ANQGSEA. The CDR3 totals 12 residues. Here the CDR3 reads CSVAGGTGELFF. For the CDR3, the DNA is TGCAGCGTTGCCGGAGGGACCGGGGAGCTGTTTTTT.

This clonotype was counted at least ten times. The genes are TRBV28 and TRBJ1-6; TRBD1 matches 8 bases. Germline V lookup: CDR1 MDHEN, CDR2 SYDVKM. The CDR3 has 13 amino acids. Trimming at V came to 5 bases and at J to 7 bases, leaving 1 base not matched to a gene. CDR3 sequence (DNA): TGTGCCAGCAGTCGGACAGGGAATTCACCCCTCCACTTT. Protein: CASSRTGNSPLHF.

This clonotype was counted between two and nine times. The chain has TRBV25-1 and TRBJ2-5; D call uncertain. CDR3 length equals 11 residues. Germline V CDR1 and CDR2: MGHDK, SYGVNS. Trimming removed 0 bases at V and 5 bases at J, with 1 base between. CDR3 protein: CASSEYETQYF. Written as DNA, the CDR3 is TGTGCCAGCAGTGAATATGAGACCCAGTACTTC.

The chain carries TRBV28 and TRBJ2-5; 8 positions agree with TRBD2. The CDR3 runs 16 residues. V gave up 1 base and J gave up 3 bases; unmatched junction bases: 7. CDR1 is MDHEN and CDR2 is SYDVKM in the germline V gene. In nucleotides, the CDR3 is TGTGCCAGCAGTTTATCCCTCTCAGCGGGAGAAGAGACCCAGTACTTC. Its translation: CASSLSLSAGEETQYF.

This clonotype was seen repeatedly, ten times or more. CDR3 nucleotides: TGTGCCAGCAGCAACCCCGGGAGATCCGATACGCAGTATTTT. Amino acid sequence: CASSNPGRSDTQYF. V gene TRBV6-5 combines with J gene TRBJ2-3; maybe TRBD2 (6 bases). The CDR3 is 14 residues long. Germline V gene sequence: CDR1 MNHEY, CDR2 SVGAGI. V dropped 6 bases and J dropped 6 bases, with 16 bases sitting between them.

The chain links TRBV2 to TRBJ1-5; TRBD1 is a possible D gene (5 bases). Germline CDR1 and CDR2: SNHLY and FYNNEI. Trimming left V 4 bases short and J 6 bases short, with 10 bases between. The CDR3 contains 13 residues. The CDR3 DNA reads TGTGCCAGCAGTGGGACGGGACTTCAGCCCCAGCATTTT. Amino acid sequence: CASSGTGLQPQHF.

Many counts were recorded for this clonotype. The chain combines TRBV28 with TRBJ2-7; D is possibly TRBD1 or TRBD2 (6 bases each). CDR1 is MDHEN, CDR2 SYDVKM, per germline. Trimming stripped 6 bases from V and 3 bases from J, with 18 bases between. This CDR3 region has 15 residues. CDR3 DNA sequence: TGTGCCAGCAGCCCCAAGCGGGTGACAGGCTACGAGCAGTACTTC. This gives the protein CASSPKRVTGYEQYF.

The chain recombines TRBV28 with TRBJ1-5; D unclear. The V and J ends lost 10 bases and 7 bases respectively, with 14 bases between them. CDR1 MDHEN and CDR2 SYDVKM come from the germline V gene. This CDR3 has 12 residues. CDR3 nucleotide sequence: TGTGCCACCCTAAAATTTCCCCAGCCCCAGCATTTT. This translates into CATLKFPQPQHF. Based on the CDR3 plus reference TRBV28 and TRBJ1-5, the full variable domain is DVKVTQSSRYLVKRTGEKVFLECVQDMDHENMFWYRQDPGLGLRLIYFSYDVKMKEKGDIPEGYSVSREKKERFSLILESASTNQTSMYLCATLKFPQPQHFGDGTRLSIL.

V is TRBV28 and J is TRBJ2-1; tentative D call: TRBD2 (5 bases). This CDR3 has 14 residues. The V gene lost 4 bases and the J gene lost 4 bases, with 11 bases spanning the gap. The germline gives CDR1 MDHEN, CDR2 SYDVKM. The CDR3: CASSYLADYNEQFF. In DNA, the CDR3 is TGTGCCAGCAGTTACCTAGCCGATTACAATGAGCAGTTCTTC.

This clonotype was observed many times. The rearrangement joins TRBV29-1 to TRBJ2-5; 8 nucleotides align to TRBD1. V gave up 7 bases and J gave up 5 bases; unmatched junction bases: 6. Germline assignment: CDR1 SQVTM and CDR2 ANQGSEA. There are 12 residues in the CDR3. The CDR3 loop is CSGKTGVETQYF. Here the CDR3 DNA reads TGCAGCGGTAAGACAGGGGTGGAGACCCAGTACTTC.

This clonotype was counted many times. This chain links TRBV12-3 or TRBV12-4 with TRBJ1-4; D remains ambiguous. CDR3 length equals 13 residues. V was clipped by 4 bases and J by 7 bases, with 10 bases between them. CDR3 sequence reads: CASSSRGSEKLFF. DNA for the CDR3: TGTGCCAGCAGTTCAAGAGGATCTGAAAAACTGTTTTTT.

In this sample, this clonotype turned up many times. The rearrangement uses TRBV28 and TRBJ2-7; D is ambiguous. Trimming removed 4 bases from V and 6 bases from J, with 10 bases in between. The germline CDR1 and CDR2 sequences are MDHEN and SYDVKM. CDR3 length equals 12 residues. The CDR3 protein is CASSYTTGEQYF. Here the CDR3 DNA reads TGTGCCAGCAGTTATACTACCGGCGAGCAGTACTTC.

This clonotype was counted between two and nine times. V and J are TRBV7-2 and TRBJ1-5, with 9 bases matching TRBD1. This CDR3 is built from 15 residues. CDR1 and CDR2 from the germline V gene are SGHTA and FQGNSA. Losses at the gene ends were 5 bases for V and 4 bases for J; bases not matched to a gene: 6. CDR3 in amino acids: CASSMGQGGNQPQHF. The CDR3 bases are TGTGCCAGCAGCATGGGACAGGGTGGGAATCAGCCCCAGCATTTT.

This clonotype was detected many times. The chain carries TRBV29-1 and TRBJ2-3; 7 bases agree with TRBD2. With V trimmed by 6 bases and J by 0 bases, 3 bases remained unmatched. Germline V gene lookup returns CDR1 SQVTM and CDR2 ANQGSEA. CDR3 length: 13 amino acids. CDR3 sequence: CSVQRESTDTQYF. The CDR3 DNA reads TGCAGCGTCCAGCGGGAAAGCACAGATACGCAGTATTTT.

This sequence joins TRBV3-1 and TRBJ2-3, with 7 nucleotides matching TRBD2. CDR1 LGHDT and CDR2 YNNKEL come from the germline V gene (reference sequence). V trimming: 4 bases; J trimming: 5 bases; junction bases outside the gene matches: 6. This CDR3 contains 14 residues. The CDR3 bases are TGTGCCAGCAGCCTGGCGGGAGCGGGAGATACGCAGTATTTT. Protein sequence: CASSLAGAGDTQYF.

In its sample, this clonotype was seen many times. The CDR3: CARRGDSDEQFF. Here the CDR3 DNA reads TGTGCCAGGCGGGGAGATTCAGATGAGCAGTTCTTC. The rearrangement uses TRBV2 and TRBJ2-1, with D perhaps TRBD2 (6 bases). The germline V gene has CDR1 SNHLY and CDR2 FYNNEI. V was pared by 9 bases and J by 8 bases, with 14 bases between. The CDR3 consists of 12 residues.

This clonotype was found many times. The J gene is TRBJ2-1, the V gene TRBV4-1; 8 bases fit TRBD2. The CDR3 is 16 residues long. V lost 6 bases and J lost 8; bases outside the gene matches: 15. Germline CDR1 and CDR2: MGHRA and YSYEKL. This CDR3 is CASRNNLAGPGYEQFF. The CDR3 nucleotides are TGCGCCAGCAGGAACAACCTAGCGGGCCCCGGGTATGAGCAGTTCTTC.

J is TRBJ1-4 and V is TRBV6-5; 10 nucleotides line up with TRBD1. CDR1 is MNHEY and CDR2 is SVGAGI in the germline V gene. Trimming took 6 bases from V and 5 from J; bases not matched to a gene: 0. This CDR3 has 13 amino acids. The CDR3 sequence: CASRGQGNEKLFF. The CDR3, as DNA: TGTGCCAGCAGGGGACAGGGGAATGAAAAACTGTTTTTT.

The chain has TRBV20-1 and TRBJ2-7; maybe TRBD1 (6 bases). The CDR3 runs to 14 residues. Looked up from germline, CDR1 is DFQATT and CDR2 is SNEGSKA (reference sequence). Trimming took 0 bases from V and 4 from J, leaving 13 bases between them. The CDR3 sequence is CSARDGRGAYEQYF. In nucleotides, the CDR3 is TGCAGTGCTAGAGATGGCAGGGGTGCGTACGAGCAGTACTTC.

This clonotype was detected only a few times. A junction boundary mismatches the germline segment, possibly from a read error. This sequence joins TRBV7-8 and TRBJ1-5; 7 bases match TRBD1. The CDR3 length is 14 residues. Germline V CDR1 and CDR2: SGHVS, FQNEAQ. CDR3 bases: TGTGCCAGCACCTTAGACAGGGCGGACGGGTCCCAGCATTTT. Its translation is CASTLDRADGSQHF.

This chain connects TRBV28 to TRBJ2-6; possibly TRBD1 for D (5 bases). V was clipped by 5 bases and J by 0 bases, with 14 bases between them. Germline values: CDR1 MDHEN, CDR2 SYDVKM. This CDR3 is built from 17 residues. The CDR3 region has the DNA TGTGCCAGCAGTCCTCAGCGCAGGGCCTCTGGGGCCAACGTCCTGACTTTC. Translating gives CASSPQRRASGANVLTF.